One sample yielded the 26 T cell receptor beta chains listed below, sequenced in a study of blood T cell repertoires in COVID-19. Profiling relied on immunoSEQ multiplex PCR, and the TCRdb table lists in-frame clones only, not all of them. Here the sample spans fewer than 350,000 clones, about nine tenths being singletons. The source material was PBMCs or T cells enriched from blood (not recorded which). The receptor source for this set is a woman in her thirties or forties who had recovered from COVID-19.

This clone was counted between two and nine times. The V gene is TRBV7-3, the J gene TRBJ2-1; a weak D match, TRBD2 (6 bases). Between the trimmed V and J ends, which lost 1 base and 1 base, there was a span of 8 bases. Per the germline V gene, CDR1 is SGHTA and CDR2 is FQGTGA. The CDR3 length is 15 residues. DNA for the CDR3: TGTGCCAGCAGCTTAAGGGGGACTTCCTACAATGAGCAGTTCTTC. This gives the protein CASSLRGTSYNEQFF.

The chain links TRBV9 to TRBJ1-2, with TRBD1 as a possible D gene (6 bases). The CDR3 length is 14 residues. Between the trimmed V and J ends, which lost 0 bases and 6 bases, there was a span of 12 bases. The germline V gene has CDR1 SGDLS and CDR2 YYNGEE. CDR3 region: CASSVGRGGNGYTF. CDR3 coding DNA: TGTGCCAGCAGCGTAGGAAGGGGGGGTAATGGCTACACCTTC.

This CDR3 is CASSQTTSGFYEQFF. CDR3 nucleotide sequence: TGCGCCAGCAGCCAGACGACTAGCGGGTTCTATGAGCAGTTCTTC. J is TRBJ2-1 and V is TRBV4-1; TRBD2 aligns across 10 bases. V gave up 3 bases and J gave up 8 bases; unmatched junction bases: 7. Germline CDR1 and CDR2: MGHRA and YSYEKL. The CDR3 spans 15 residues.

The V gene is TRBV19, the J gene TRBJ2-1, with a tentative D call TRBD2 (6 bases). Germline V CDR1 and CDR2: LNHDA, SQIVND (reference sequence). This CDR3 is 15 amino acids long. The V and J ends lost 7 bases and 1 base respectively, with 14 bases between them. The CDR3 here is CASTTIAESYNEQFF. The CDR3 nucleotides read TGTGCCAGTACTACCATAGCGGAATCCTACAATGAGCAGTTCTTC.

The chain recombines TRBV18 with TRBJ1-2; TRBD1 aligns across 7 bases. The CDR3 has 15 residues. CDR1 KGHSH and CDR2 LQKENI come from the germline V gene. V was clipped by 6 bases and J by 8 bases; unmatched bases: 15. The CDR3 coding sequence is TGTGCCAGCTCCTTGGAGCGACAGGGAGGCAACGGCTACACCTTC. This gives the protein CASSLERQGGNGYTF.

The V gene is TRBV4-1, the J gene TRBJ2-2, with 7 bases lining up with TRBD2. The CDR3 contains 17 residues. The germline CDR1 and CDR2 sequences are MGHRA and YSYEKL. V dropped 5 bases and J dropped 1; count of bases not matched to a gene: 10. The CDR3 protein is CASSKKASSGNTGELFF. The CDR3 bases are TGCGCCAGCAGCAAGAAGGCGTCTAGCGGGAACACCGGGGAGCTGTTTTTT.

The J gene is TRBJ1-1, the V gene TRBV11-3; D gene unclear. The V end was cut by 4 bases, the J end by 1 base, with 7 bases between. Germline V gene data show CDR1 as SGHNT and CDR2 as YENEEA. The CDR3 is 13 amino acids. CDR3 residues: CASSSLRNTEAFF. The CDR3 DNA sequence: TGTGCCAGCAGCTCCCTACGGAACACTGAAGCTTTCTTT.

CDR3 DNA: TGTGCCAGCAGTTACGGCTTACAGTTTAATTCACCCCTCCACTTT. Translated, it gives CASSYGLQFNSPLHF. This chain links TRBV6-5 with TRBJ1-6; D not certain. The CDR3 extends over 15 amino acids. Germline loops: CDR1 MNHEY, CDR2 SVGAGI. Trimming stripped 2 bases from V and 6 bases from J, with 11 bases between.

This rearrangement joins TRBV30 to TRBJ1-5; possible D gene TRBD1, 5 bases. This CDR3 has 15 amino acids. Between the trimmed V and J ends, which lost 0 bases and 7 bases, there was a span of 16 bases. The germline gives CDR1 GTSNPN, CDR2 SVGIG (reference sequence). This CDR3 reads CAWSVISGPGQPQHF. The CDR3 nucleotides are TGTGCCTGGAGTGTAATTTCAGGGCCAGGACAGCCCCAGCATTTT.

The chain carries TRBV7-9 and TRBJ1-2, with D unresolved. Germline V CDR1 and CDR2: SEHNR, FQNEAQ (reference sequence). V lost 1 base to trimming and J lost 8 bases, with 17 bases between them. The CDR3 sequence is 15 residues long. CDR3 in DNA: TGTGCCAGCAGCTTAGATCTGGGCTCCACGGGGGGCTACACCTTC. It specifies CASSLDLGSTGGYTF.

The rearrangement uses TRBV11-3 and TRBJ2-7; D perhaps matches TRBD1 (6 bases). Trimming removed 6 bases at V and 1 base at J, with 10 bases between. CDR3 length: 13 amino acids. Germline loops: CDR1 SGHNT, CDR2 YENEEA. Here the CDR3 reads CASRYRESYEQYF. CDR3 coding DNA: TGTGCCAGCAGATACAGGGAATCCTACGAGCAGTACTTC.

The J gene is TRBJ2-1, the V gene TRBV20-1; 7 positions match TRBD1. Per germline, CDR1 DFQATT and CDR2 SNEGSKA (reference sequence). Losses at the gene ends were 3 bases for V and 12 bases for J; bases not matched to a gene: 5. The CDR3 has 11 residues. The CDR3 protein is CSASEQGRQFF. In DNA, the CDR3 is TGCAGTGCTAGTGAACAGGGGAGGCAGTTCTTC.

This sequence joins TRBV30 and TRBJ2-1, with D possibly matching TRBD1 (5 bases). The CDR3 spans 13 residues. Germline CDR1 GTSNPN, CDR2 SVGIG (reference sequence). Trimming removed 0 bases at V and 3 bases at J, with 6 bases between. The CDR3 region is CAWSVQDYNEQFF. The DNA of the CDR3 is TGTGCCTGGAGTGTACAGGACTACAATGAGCAGTTCTTC.

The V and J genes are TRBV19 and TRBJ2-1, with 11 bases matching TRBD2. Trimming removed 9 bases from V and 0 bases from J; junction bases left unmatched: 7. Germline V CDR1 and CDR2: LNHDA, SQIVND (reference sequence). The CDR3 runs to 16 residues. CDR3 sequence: CASLRTSGGSYNEQFF. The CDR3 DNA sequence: TGTGCCAGCCTCCGAACTAGCGGGGGCTCCTACAATGAGCAGTTCTTC.

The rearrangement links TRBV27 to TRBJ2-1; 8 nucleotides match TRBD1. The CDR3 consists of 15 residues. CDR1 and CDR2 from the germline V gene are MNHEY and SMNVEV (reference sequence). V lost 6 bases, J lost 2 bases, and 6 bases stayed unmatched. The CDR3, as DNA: TGTGCCAGCAGCGCGACAGGGGATACCTACAATGAGCAGTTCTTC. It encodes CASSATGDTYNEQFF.

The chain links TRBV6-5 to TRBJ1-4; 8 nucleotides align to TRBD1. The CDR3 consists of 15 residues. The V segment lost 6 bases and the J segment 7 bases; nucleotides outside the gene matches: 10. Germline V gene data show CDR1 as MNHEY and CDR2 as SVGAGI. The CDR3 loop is CASSADRGTSEKLFF. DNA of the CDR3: TGTGCCAGCAGCGCCGACAGGGGAACCTCTGAAAAACTGTTTTTT.

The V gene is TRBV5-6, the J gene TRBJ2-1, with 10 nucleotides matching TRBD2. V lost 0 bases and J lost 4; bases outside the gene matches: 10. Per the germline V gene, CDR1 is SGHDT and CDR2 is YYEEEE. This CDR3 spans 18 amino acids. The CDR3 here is CASSLVGSSGSIYNEQFF. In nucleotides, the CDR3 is TGTGCCAGCAGCTTGGTGGGGTCTAGCGGGAGTATTTACAATGAGCAGTTCTTC. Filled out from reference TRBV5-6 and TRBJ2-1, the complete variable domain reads DAGVTQSPTHLIKTRGQQVTLRCSPKSGHDTVSWYQQALGQGPQFIFQYYEEEERQRGNFPDRFSGHQFPNYSSELNVNALLLGDSALYLCASSLVGSSGSIYNEQFFGPGTRLTVL.

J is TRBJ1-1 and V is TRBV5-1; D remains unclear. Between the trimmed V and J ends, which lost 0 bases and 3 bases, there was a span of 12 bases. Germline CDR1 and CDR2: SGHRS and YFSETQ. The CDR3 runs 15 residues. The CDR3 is CASSLELGGDTEAFF. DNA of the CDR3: TGCGCCAGCAGCTTGGAGCTGGGCGGGGACACTGAAGCTTTCTTT.

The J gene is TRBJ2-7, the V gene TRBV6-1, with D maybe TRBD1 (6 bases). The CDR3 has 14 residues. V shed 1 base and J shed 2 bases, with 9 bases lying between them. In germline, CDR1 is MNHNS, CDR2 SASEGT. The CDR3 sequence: CASSEVNRAYEQYF. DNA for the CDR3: TGTGCCAGCAGTGAAGTGAACAGGGCCTACGAGCAGTACTTC.

In nucleotides, the CDR3 is TGTGCCAGCAGCGACAGGGCAAGCACAGATACGCAGTATTTT. It codes for CASSDRASTDTQYF. V usage is TRBV9 and J usage is TRBJ2-3; D is possibly TRBD1 (6 bases). Germline V gene lookup returns CDR1 SGDLS and CDR2 YYNGEE. The length of the CDR3 is 14 residues. The germline V and J ends were trimmed by 3 bases and 0 bases, with 8 bases remaining between them.

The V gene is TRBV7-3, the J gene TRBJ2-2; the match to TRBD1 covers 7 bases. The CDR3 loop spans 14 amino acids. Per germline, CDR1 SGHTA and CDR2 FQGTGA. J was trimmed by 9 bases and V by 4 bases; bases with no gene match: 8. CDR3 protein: CASSSRQGRRELFF. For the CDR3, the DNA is TGTGCCAGCAGCTCCCGACAGGGAAGGCGGGAGCTGTTTTTT.

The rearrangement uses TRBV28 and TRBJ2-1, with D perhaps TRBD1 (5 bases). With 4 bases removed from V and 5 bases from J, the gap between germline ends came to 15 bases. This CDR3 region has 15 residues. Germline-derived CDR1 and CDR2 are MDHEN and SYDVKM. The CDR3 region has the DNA TGTGCCAGCAGTTACCCCTTCGACAGCAACAATGAGCAGTTCTTC. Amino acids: CASSYPFDSNNEQFF. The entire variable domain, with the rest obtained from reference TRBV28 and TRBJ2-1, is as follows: DVKVTQSSRYLVKRTGEKVFLECVQDMDHENMFWYRQDPGLGLRLIYFSYDVKMKEKGDIPEGYSVSREKKERFSLILESASTNQTSMYLCASSYPFDSNNEQFFGPGTRLTVL.

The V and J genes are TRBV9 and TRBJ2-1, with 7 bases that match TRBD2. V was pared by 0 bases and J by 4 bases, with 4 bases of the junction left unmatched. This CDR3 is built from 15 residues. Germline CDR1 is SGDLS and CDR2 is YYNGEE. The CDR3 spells CASSVGLAEYNEQFF. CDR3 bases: TGTGCCAGCAGCGTAGGGCTAGCGGAGTACAATGAGCAGTTCTTC.

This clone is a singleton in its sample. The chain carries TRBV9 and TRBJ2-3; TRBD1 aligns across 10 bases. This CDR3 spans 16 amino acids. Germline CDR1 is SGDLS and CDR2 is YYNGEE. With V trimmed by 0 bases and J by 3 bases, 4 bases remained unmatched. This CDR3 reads CASSVGGTGATDTQYF. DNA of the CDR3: TGTGCCAGCAGCGTAGGAGGGACAGGGGCAACAGATACGCAGTATTTT.

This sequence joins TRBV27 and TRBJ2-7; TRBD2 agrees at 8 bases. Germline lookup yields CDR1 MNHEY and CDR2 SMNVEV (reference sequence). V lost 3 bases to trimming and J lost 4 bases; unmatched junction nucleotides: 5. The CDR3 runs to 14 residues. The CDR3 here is CASSFARGDYEQYF. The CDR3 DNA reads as TGTGCCAGCAGTTTTGCGCGGGGGGATTACGAGCAGTACTTC.

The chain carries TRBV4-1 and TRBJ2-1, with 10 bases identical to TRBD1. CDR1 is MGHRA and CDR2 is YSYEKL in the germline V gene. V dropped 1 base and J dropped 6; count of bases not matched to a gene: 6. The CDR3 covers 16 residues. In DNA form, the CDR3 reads TGCGCCAGCAGCCAAGCGTCGGACAGGGGGGGCAATGAGCAGTTCTTC. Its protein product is CASSQASDRGGNEQFF.